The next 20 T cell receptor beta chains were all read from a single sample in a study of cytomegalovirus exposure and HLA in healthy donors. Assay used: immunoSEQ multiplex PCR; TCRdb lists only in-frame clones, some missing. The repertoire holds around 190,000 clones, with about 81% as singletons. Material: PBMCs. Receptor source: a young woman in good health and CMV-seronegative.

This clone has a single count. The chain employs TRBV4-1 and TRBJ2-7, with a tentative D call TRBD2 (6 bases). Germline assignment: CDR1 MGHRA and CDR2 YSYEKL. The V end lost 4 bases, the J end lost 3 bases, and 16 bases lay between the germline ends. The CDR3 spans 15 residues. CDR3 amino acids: CASSPLRGLGYEQYF. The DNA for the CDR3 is TGCGCCAGCAGCCCACTCCGGGGACTGGGCTACGAGCAGTACTTC.

The CDR3 nucleotides are TGTGCCAGCAGTGAAGACAGGGGGGTGTACGAGCAGTACTTC. Encoded protein: CASSEDRGVYEQYF. V usage is TRBV2 and J usage is TRBJ2-7; 8 positions agree with TRBD1. Per germline, CDR1 SNHLY and CDR2 FYNNEI. The V segment lost 1 base and the J segment 4 bases; nucleotides outside the gene matches: 3. This CDR3 region has 14 residues.

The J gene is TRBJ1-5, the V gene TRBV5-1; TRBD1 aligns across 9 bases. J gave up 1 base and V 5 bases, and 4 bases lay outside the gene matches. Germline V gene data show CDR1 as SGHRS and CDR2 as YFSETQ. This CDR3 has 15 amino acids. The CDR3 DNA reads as TGCGCCAGCAGGATAGGGACAGGGAGCAATCAGCCCCAGCATTTT. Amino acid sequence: CASRIGTGSNQPQHF.

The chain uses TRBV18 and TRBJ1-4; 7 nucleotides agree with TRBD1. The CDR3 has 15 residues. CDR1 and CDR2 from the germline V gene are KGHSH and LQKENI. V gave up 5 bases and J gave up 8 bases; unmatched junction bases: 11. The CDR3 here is CASSMTGREVEKLFF. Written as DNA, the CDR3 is TGTGCCAGCTCAATGACAGGGAGAGAGGTCGAAAAACTGTTTTTT.

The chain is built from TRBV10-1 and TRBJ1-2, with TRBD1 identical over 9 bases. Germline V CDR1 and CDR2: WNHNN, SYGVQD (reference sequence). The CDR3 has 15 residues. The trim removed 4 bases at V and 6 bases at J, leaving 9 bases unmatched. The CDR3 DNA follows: TGCGCCAGCAGTGGGGGGACAGGGCCTTATGATGGCTACACCTTC. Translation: CASSGGTGPYDGYTF.

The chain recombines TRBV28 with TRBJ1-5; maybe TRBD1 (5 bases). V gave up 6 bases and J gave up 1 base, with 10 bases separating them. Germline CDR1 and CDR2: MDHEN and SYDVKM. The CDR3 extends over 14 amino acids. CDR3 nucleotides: TGTGCCAGCAGCTCACAGGTGAGCAATCAGCCCCAGCATTTT. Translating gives CASSSQVSNQPQHF.

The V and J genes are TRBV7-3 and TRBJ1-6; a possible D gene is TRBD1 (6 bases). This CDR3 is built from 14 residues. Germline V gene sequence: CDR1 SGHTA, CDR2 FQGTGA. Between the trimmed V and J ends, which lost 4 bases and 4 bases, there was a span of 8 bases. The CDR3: CASSSTGYNSPLHF. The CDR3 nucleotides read TGTGCCAGCAGCTCTACAGGGTATAATTCACCCCTCCACTTT.

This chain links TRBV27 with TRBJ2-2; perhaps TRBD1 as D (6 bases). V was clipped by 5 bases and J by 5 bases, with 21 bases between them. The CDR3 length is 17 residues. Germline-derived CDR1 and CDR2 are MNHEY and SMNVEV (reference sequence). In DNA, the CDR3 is TGTGCCAGCAGTCCTCCGGACAGCGGATTATCTACCGGGGAGCTGTTTTTT. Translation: CASSPPDSGLSTGELFF.

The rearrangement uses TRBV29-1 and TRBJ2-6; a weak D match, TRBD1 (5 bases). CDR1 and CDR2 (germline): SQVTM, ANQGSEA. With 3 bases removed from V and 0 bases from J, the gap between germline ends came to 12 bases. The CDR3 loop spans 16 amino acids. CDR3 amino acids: CSVDGTGNSGANVLTF. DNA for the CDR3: TGCAGCGTTGACGGAACAGGAAACTCTGGGGCCAACGTCCTGACTTTC.

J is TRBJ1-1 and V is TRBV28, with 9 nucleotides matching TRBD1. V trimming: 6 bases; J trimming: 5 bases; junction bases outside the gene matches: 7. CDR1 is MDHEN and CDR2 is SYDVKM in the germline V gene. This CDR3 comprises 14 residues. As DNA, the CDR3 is TGTGCCAGCAGAAACGGACAGGGGAGGACTGAAGCTTTCTTT. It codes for CASRNGQGRTEAFF.

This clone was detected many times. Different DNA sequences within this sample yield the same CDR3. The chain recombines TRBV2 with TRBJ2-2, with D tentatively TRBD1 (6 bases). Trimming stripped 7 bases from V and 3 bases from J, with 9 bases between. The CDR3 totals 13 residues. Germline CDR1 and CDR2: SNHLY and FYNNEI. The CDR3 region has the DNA TGTGCCAGCATGGGGACACACACCGGGGAGCTGTTTTTT. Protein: CASMGTHTGELFF.

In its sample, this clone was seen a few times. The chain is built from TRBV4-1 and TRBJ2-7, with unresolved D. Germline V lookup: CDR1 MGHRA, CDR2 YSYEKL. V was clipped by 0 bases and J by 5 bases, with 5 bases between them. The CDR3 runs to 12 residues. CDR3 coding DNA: TGCGCCAGCAGCCAAGATGGGCACGAGCAGTACTTC. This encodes CASSQDGHEQYF.

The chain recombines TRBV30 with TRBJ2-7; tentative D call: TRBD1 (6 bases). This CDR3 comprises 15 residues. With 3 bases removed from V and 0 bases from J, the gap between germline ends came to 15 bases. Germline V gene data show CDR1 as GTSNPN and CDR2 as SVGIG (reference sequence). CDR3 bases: TGTGCCTGGAGGGAGACAGGACTGAGCTCCTACGAGCAGTACTTC. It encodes CAWRETGLSSYEQYF.

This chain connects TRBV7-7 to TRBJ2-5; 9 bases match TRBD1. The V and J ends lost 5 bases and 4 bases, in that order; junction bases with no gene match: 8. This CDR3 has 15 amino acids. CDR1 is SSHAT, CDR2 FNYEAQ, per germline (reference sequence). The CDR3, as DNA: TGTGCCAGCAGCCCGACAGGGGGTGGAGGAGAGACCCAGTACTTC. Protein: CASSPTGGGGETQYF.

CDR3 amino acids: CASSKEGASGRGRQFF. Here the CDR3 DNA reads TGTGCCAGCAGCAAAGAGGGGGCTAGCGGGAGGGGTAGGCAGTTCTTC. The rearrangement links TRBV21-1 to TRBJ2-1; no check of the table's D call, TRBD2, against the DNA was made. TRBV21-1 is classified as a pseudogene. CDR3 length: 16 residues.

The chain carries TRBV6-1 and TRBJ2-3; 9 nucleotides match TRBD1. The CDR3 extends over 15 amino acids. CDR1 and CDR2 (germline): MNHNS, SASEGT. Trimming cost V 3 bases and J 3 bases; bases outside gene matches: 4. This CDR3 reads CASSDQTGGTDTQYF. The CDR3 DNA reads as TGTGCCAGCAGTGACCAGACAGGGGGGACAGATACGCAGTATTTT.

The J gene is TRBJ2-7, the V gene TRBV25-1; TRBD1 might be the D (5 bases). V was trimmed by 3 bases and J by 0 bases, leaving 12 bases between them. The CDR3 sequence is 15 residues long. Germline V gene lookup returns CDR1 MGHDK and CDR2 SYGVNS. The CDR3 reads CASSDPSGFSYEQYF. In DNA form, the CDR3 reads TGTGCCAGCAGTGACCCCTCAGGGTTCTCCTACGAGCAGTACTTC.

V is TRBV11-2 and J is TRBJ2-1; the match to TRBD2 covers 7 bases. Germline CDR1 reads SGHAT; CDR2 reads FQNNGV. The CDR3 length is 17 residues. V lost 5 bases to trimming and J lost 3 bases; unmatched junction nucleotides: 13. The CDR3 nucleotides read TGTGCCAGCAGCCCTTTCGCGGGCAGCGGGAACTACAATGAGCAGTTCTTC. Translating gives CASSPFAGSGNYNEQFF.

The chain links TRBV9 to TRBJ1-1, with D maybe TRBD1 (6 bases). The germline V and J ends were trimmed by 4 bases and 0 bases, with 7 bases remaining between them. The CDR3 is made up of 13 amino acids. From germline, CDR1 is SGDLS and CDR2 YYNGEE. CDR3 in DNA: TGTGCCAGCAGCCCAGGGGTGAACACTGAAGCTTTCTTT. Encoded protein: CASSPGVNTEAFF. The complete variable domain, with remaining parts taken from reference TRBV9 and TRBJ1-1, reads DSGVTQTPKHLITATGQRVTLRCSPRSGDLSVYWYQQSLDQGLQFLIQYYNGEERAKGNILERFSAQQFPDLHSELNLSSLELGDSALYFCASSPGVNTEAFFGQGTRLTVV.

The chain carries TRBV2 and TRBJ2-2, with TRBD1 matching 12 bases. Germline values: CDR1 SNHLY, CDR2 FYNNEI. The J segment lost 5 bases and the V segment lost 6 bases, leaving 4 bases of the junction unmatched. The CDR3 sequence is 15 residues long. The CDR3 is CASRGQGAPTGELFF. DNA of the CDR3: TGTGCCAGCAGGGGACAGGGGGCGCCGACCGGGGAGCTGTTTTTT.